The 32 T cell receptor beta chains listed next were all sequenced from one sample in a study of blood T cell repertoires in COVID-19. Libraries were prepared by immunoSEQ multiplex PCR; TCRdb keeps only in-frame clonotypes and omits some of them. The sample yields over 50,000 clones, over 70% seen once. Specimen: peripheral blood. These receptors came from a human donor in a cohort sampled during active COVID-19.

This clone came up once. The chain joins TRBV5-6 to TRBJ1-1; D not resolved. The CDR3 covers 14 residues. V gave up 0 bases and J gave up 5 bases, with 11 bases separating them. Germline V gene lookup returns CDR1 SGHDT and CDR2 YYEEEE. This CDR3 is CASSLVGAGTEAFF. The CDR3 DNA follows: TGTGCCAGCAGCTTGGTGGGCGCGGGGACTGAAGCTTTCTTT.

This chain connects TRBV2 to TRBJ2-7; 7 bases agree with TRBD2. CDR3 length: 14 amino acids. V lost 3 bases, J lost 7 bases, and 9 bases stayed unmatched. Germline-derived CDR1 and CDR2 are SNHLY and FYNNEI. As DNA, the CDR3 is TGTGCCAGCAGTGAGATGTCCCCGCGGGGGGAGCAGTACTTC. Translated: CASSEMSPRGEQYF.

The chain couples TRBV7-2 to TRBJ1-1, with 7 nucleotides matching TRBD1. The germline CDR1 and CDR2 sequences are SGHTA and FQGNSA. J was trimmed by 1 base and V by 6 bases; bases with no gene match: 5. The CDR3 spans 14 residues. This chain's CDR3 is CASRRGQTNTEAFF. CDR3 DNA: TGTGCCAGCAGACGGGGACAGACGAACACTGAAGCTTTCTTT.

This rearrangement joins TRBV7-2 to TRBJ2-1; D remains ambiguous. Germline-derived CDR1 and CDR2 are SGHTA and FQGNSA. CDR3 length equals 17 residues. V lost 2 bases and J 5 bases, leaving 19 bases between the germline ends. CDR3 amino acids: CASSLSGRDLVNNEQFF. CDR3 in DNA: TGTGCCAGCAGCTTATCCGGCAGAGACCTAGTAAACAATGAGCAGTTCTTC. The variable domain in full, completed from reference TRBV7-2 and TRBJ2-1, reads GAGVSQSPSNKVTEKGKDVELRCDPISGHTALYWYRQSLGQGLEFLIYFQGNSAPDKSGLPSDRFSAERTGGSVSTLTIQRTQQEDSAVYLCASSLSGRDLVNNEQFFGPGTRLTVL.

The gene calls are TRBV5-5 and TRBJ1-2; D perhaps matches TRBD1 (5 bases). The length of the CDR3 is 13 residues. Germline assignment: CDR1 SGHKS and CDR2 YYEKEE (reference sequence). With 1 base removed from V and 8 bases from J, the gap between germline ends came to 12 bases. The CDR3 DNA is TGTGCCAGCAGCTTGCAAGGGGTTACAGGCTACACCTTC. Its translation: CASSLQGVTGYTF.

J is TRBJ2-3 and V is TRBV25-1, with TRBD2 matching 12 bases. J lost 6 bases, V lost 7 bases, and 11 bases had no gene match. Germline CDR1 reads MGHDK; CDR2 reads SYGVNS. The CDR3 is 16 amino acids. CDR3 coding DNA: TGTGCCAGCAATGGGGTCACTAGCGGGGGGTCCGATACGCAGTATTTT. This translates into CASNGVTSGGSDTQYF.

The chain has TRBV19 and TRBJ2-5; TRBD1 might be the D (5 bases). The CDR3 covers 11 residues. Germline-derived CDR1 and CDR2 are LNHDA and SQIVND (reference sequence). V lost 6 bases, J lost 5 bases, and 7 bases lay in between. The CDR3 nucleotides are TGTGCCAGTAGATCAGGGGAGACCCAGTACTTC. This codes for CASRSGETQYF.

This clone counts as medium-sized. V usage is TRBV29-1 and J usage is TRBJ2-7, with 9 bases matching TRBD1. From germline, CDR1 is SQVTM and CDR2 ANQGSEA. After removal of 6 bases from V and 7 bases from J, the junction contained 7 bases not matched to a gene. There are 12 residues in the CDR3. Here the CDR3 reads CSVMGQGKEQYF. The CDR3 coding sequence is TGCAGCGTGATGGGACAGGGAAAGGAGCAGTACTTC.

The V gene is TRBV21-1, the J gene TRBJ2-3; the table's D call, TRBD1, has no DNA check behind it. TRBV21-1 represents a pseudogene. This CDR3 comprises 16 residues. The CDR3 sequence is CASSNRQGERTDTQYF. The CDR3 coding sequence is TGTGCCAGCAGCAACAGACAGGGGGAAAGGACAGATACGCAGTATTTT.

By frequency in the sample, this clone is medium-sized. The chain employs TRBV28 and TRBJ1-1; 7 bases match TRBD1. The CDR3 consists of 13 residues. The germline CDR1 and CDR2 sequences are MDHEN and SYDVKM. Germline trimming cut 5 bases from V and 5 bases from J; bases unmatched to any gene: 5. The chain's CDR3 is CASSRDRVTEAFF. The CDR3 nucleotides read TGTGCCAGCAGTAGAGACAGGGTGACTGAAGCTTTCTTT. Together with reference TRBV28 and TRBJ1-1, the CDR3 gives the full variable domain: DVKVTQSSRYLVKRTGEKVFLECVQDMDHENMFWYRQDPGLGLRLIYFSYDVKMKEKGDIPEGYSVSREKKERFSLILESASTNQTSMYLCASSRDRVTEAFFGQGTRLTVV.

In DNA form, the CDR3 reads TGTGCCAGCAGCCAAGGAAGCGGTCTCTACGAGCAGTACTTC. This translates into CASSQGSGLYEQYF. V gene TRBV3-1 (or the pseudogene TRBV3-2) combines with J gene TRBJ2-7, with D possibly being TRBD2 (5 bases). CDR1 LGHDT and CDR2 YNNKEL come from the germline V gene (reference sequence). The CDR3 totals 14 residues. Trimming shortened V by 1 base and J by 3 bases, and 10 bases separated the two germline ends.

This chain connects TRBV7-8 to TRBJ2-2; D might be TRBD1 (6 bases). This CDR3 has 18 amino acids. In germline, CDR1 is SGHVS, CDR2 FQNEAQ. The V and J ends lost 4 bases and 6 bases respectively, with 24 bases between them. CDR3 sequence reads: CASSSYRVQGPTSGELFF. CDR3 nucleotides: TGTGCCAGCAGCTCCTACCGGGTACAGGGTCCCACCTCCGGGGAGCTGTTTTTT.

J is TRBJ2-2 and V is TRBV6-2 or TRBV6-3; TRBD1 is a possible D gene (6 bases). The CDR3 consists of 16 residues. V lost 0 bases and J 4 bases, leaving 12 bases between the germline ends. In germline, CDR1 is MNHEY, CDR2 SVGEGT. The CDR3 reads CASSYSQGRVTGELFF. CDR3 sequence (DNA): TGTGCCAGCAGTTACTCTCAGGGGCGGGTCACCGGGGAGCTGTTTTTT.

This clone occurred once. J is TRBJ1-2 and V is TRBV7-2; D unresolved. V was clipped by 2 bases and J by 1 base, with 5 bases between them. This CDR3 is built from 13 residues. The germline gives CDR1 SGHTA, CDR2 FQGNSA. The CDR3 loop reads CASSLQVNYGYTF. The CDR3 nucleotides are TGTGCCAGCAGCTTACAGGTTAACTATGGCTACACCTTC.

V usage is TRBV15 and J usage is TRBJ2-7, with D maybe TRBD1 (6 bases). V shed 0 bases and J shed 2 bases, with 11 bases lying between them. Germline CDR1 and CDR2: LNHNV and YYDKDF (reference sequence). The CDR3 length is 15 residues. As DNA, the CDR3 is TGTGCCACCAGCAGAGATTGGGGGCGCACCTACGAGCAGTACTTC. This encodes CATSRDWGRTYEQYF. The full variable domain, with the rest looked up from reference TRBV15 and TRBJ2-7, is DAMVIQNPRYQVTQFGKPVTLSCSQTLNHNVMYWYQQKSSQAPKLLFHYYDKDFNNEADTPDNFQSRRPNTSFCFLDIRSPGLGDTAMYLCATSRDWGRTYEQYFGPGTRLTVT.

V usage is TRBV18 and J usage is TRBJ2-3; a possible D gene is TRBD2 (6 bases). CDR3 length equals 16 residues. Germline V gene data show CDR1 as KGHSH and CDR2 as LQKENI. Trimming stripped 3 bases from V and 2 bases from J, with 15 bases between. CDR3 DNA: TGTGCCAGCTCACCCACCTTGACTAGGAACACAGATACGCAGTATTTT. It translates to CASSPTLTRNTDTQYF.

The chain links TRBV19 to TRBJ1-5; D remains unclear. The CDR3 runs to 16 residues. The germline V gene has CDR1 LNHDA and CDR2 SQIVND (reference sequence). The V gene lost 7 bases and the J gene lost 0 bases, with 16 bases spanning the gap. CDR3 loop: CASTSGEGVSNQPQHF. CDR3 nucleotide sequence: TGTGCCAGTACCAGCGGTGAGGGAGTTAGCAATCAGCCCCAGCATTTT.

The rearrangement joins TRBV5-5 to TRBJ2-1, with 9 bases matching TRBD2. Looked up from germline, CDR1 is SGHKS and CDR2 is YYEKEE (reference sequence). V lost 4 bases and J lost 0; bases outside the gene matches: 2. The CDR3 extends over 15 amino acids. As DNA, the CDR3 is TGTGCCAGCAGCAGACTAGCGGCCTCCTACAATGAGCAGTTCTTC. Its protein is CASSRLAASYNEQFF.

The CDR3 DNA follows: TGTGCCAGTAGTATAGTGGGGGGAGAACGGGACAATGAGCAGTTCTTC. It specifies CASSIVGGERDNEQFF. V usage is TRBV19 and J usage is TRBJ2-1; D perhaps matches TRBD2 (6 bases). V shed 1 base and J shed 5 bases, with 15 bases lying between them. The CDR3 contains 16 residues. Germline CDR1 reads LNHDA; CDR2 reads SQIVND (reference sequence).

The CDR3 protein is CASSLVGLAGGQADTQYF. The CDR3 coding sequence is TGTGCCAGCAGCCTGGTGGGACTAGCGGGGGGGCAAGCGGATACGCAGTATTTT. The V call is TRBV27, the J call TRBJ2-3, with TRBD2 matching 16 bases. The trim removed 6 bases at V and 6 bases at J, leaving 12 bases unmatched. CDR1 and CDR2 from the germline V gene are MNHEY and SMNVEV (reference sequence). CDR3 length: 18 amino acids.

V and J are TRBV10-1 and TRBJ1-1, with 8 nucleotides matching TRBD1. V shed 0 bases, J shed 10 bases, and the junction held 7 bases outside the gene matches. Germline values: CDR1 WNHNN, CDR2 SYGVQD (reference sequence). CDR3 length: 14 residues. This CDR3 is CASSESGDRSRAFF. As DNA, the CDR3 is TGCGCCAGCAGTGAGTCGGGGGACAGGAGTCGAGCTTTCTTT.

V gene TRBV19 combines with J gene TRBJ1-5, with TRBD1 matching 9 bases. The CDR3 is 13 residues long. The trim removed 8 bases at V and 4 bases at J, leaving 3 bases unmatched. Germline CDR1 LNHDA, CDR2 SQIVND (reference sequence). The CDR3 DNA is TGTGCCAGTGGAGGGACAGGGAATCAGCCCCAGCATTTT. Protein: CASGGTGNQPQHF.

The chain joins TRBV19 to TRBJ2-2; TRBD2 matches at 9 bases. From germline, CDR1 is LNHDA and CDR2 SQIVND (reference sequence). V was pared by 3 bases and J by 2 bases, with 4 bases of the junction left unmatched. This CDR3 is built from 16 residues. CDR3 protein: CASSIRREGNTGELFF. The CDR3 DNA reads TGTGCCAGTAGTATTCGGCGGGAGGGAAACACCGGGGAGCTGTTTTTT.

This clone was seen only a few times. The gene calls are TRBV18 and TRBJ2-7, with 9 bases identical to TRBD2. The germline V gene encodes CDR1 KGHSH and CDR2 LQKENI. The J segment lost 6 bases and the V segment lost 3 bases, leaving 6 bases of the junction unmatched. The CDR3 sequence is 14 residues long. The CDR3 here is CASSPSGRTSEQYF. CDR3 in DNA: TGTGCCAGCTCACCGAGCGGGAGGACGAGCGAGCAGTACTTC.

V and J are TRBV6-1 and TRBJ2-3; 7 bases are shared with TRBD1. The J segment lost 0 bases and the V segment lost 3 bases, leaving 3 bases of the junction unmatched. Germline-derived CDR1 and CDR2 are MNHNS and SASEGT. There are 15 residues in the CDR3. CDR3 residues: CASSDRGISTDTQYF. The CDR3 DNA follows: TGTGCCAGCAGTGACAGGGGGATAAGCACAGATACGCAGTATTTT.

V is TRBV7-9 and J is TRBJ2-7; 8 bases agree with TRBD2. V lost 5 bases and J lost 0; bases outside the gene matches: 3. The CDR3 has 14 amino acids. The germline V gene encodes CDR1 SEHNR and CDR2 FQNEAQ (reference sequence). The CDR3 nucleotides are TGTGCCAGCAGCGCCGGGGGGGCCTCCTACGAGCAGTACTTC. Residues: CASSAGGASYEQYF.

This chain joins TRBV19 and TRBJ1-4; D uncertain. The CDR3 is 16 residues long. V was clipped by 5 bases and J by 0 bases, with 13 bases between them. Germline V gene lookup returns CDR1 LNHDA and CDR2 SQIVND (reference sequence). The DNA of the CDR3 is TGTGCCAGTAGTCCCTCTGGGAGAGCAACTAATGAAAAACTGTTTTTT. Translation gives CASSPSGRATNEKLFF. Combining the CDR3 with reference TRBV19 and TRBJ1-4 gives the whole variable domain DGGITQSPKYLFRKEGQNVTLSCEQNLNHDAMYWYRQDPGQGLRLIYYSQIVNDFQKGDIAEGYSVSREKKESFPLTVTSAQKNPTAFYLCASSPSGRATNEKLFFGSGTQLSVL.

V gene TRBV6-5 combines with J gene TRBJ2-7, with 7 nucleotides matching TRBD1. Germline V gene lookup returns CDR1 MNHEY and CDR2 SVGAGI. Germline trimming cut 5 bases from V and 5 bases from J; bases unmatched to any gene: 12. The CDR3 covers 15 residues. The CDR3 reads CASSITSGGSNEQYF. The CDR3 DNA sequence: TGTGCCAGCAGTATTACCTCAGGGGGAAGCAACGAGCAGTACTTC.

The V and J genes are TRBV28 and TRBJ2-1, with 10 bases aligning to TRBD1. The V gene end was trimmed by 4 bases and the J gene end by 4 bases; junction bases not matched to a gene: 7. Germline V lookup: CDR1 MDHEN, CDR2 SYDVKM. The CDR3 is made up of 16 amino acids. CDR3 region: CASSSTGGPQYNEQFF. CDR3 DNA: TGTGCCAGCAGTTCGACAGGGGGCCCTCAGTACAATGAGCAGTTCTTC.

This clone was seen a handful of times. The V call is TRBV27, the J call TRBJ1-2, with D maybe TRBD1 (6 bases). Trimming removed 6 bases at V and 8 bases at J, with 19 bases between. The CDR3 has 14 amino acids. Germline CDR1 is MNHEY and CDR2 is SMNVEV (reference sequence). CDR3 amino acids: CASRRGAALKGYTF. The CDR3, as DNA: TGTGCCAGCAGGCGGGGGGCCGCCCTAAAAGGCTACACCTTC.

The chain links TRBV5-1 to TRBJ2-2; D perhaps matches TRBD2 (5 bases). The CDR3 contains 14 residues. With 0 bases removed from V and 6 bases from J, the gap between germline ends came to 9 bases. Germline V CDR1 and CDR2: SGHRS, YFSETQ. The CDR3 is CASSLGGVSGELFF. The CDR3 coding sequence is TGCGCCAGCAGCTTGGGGGGAGTATCCGGGGAGCTGTTTTTT.

The CDR3 spells CASSLTGGAPRGYTF. Written as DNA, the CDR3 is TGTGCCAGCAGCTTAACAGGGGGGGCACCCCGTGGCTACACCTTC. The V and J genes are TRBV7-9 and TRBJ1-2; 8 bases match TRBD1. From germline, CDR1 is SEHNR and CDR2 FQNEAQ (reference sequence). The CDR3 spans 15 residues. Unmatched junction bases numbered 9, after V lost 2 bases and J lost 7 bases.